A single sample is the source of the 29 T cell receptor beta chains below, sequenced in a study of T cell changes during pregnancy in multiple sclerosis. Assay used: immunoSEQ multiplex PCR; TCRdb lists only in-frame clones, some missing. The table shows under 55,000 clones, with roughly 93% occurring only once. Sequencing used peripheral blood, obtained in the second trimester of pregnancy. The receptors were sampled from a female donor with multiple sclerosis, enrolled in a pregnancy study.

V usage is TRBV5-8 and J usage is TRBJ2-7, with 8 bases fitting TRBD2. Germline CDR1 is SGHTS and CDR2 is YDEGEE. The V and J ends lost 1 base and 4 bases, in that order; junction bases with no gene match: 4. The CDR3 length is 14 residues. The CDR3: CASSLKGLAYEQYF. In DNA, the CDR3 is TGTGCCAGCAGCTTGAAAGGACTAGCATACGAGCAGTACTTC.

The gene calls are TRBV7-2 and TRBJ2-2, with TRBD2 as a possible D gene (6 bases). This CDR3 has 11 amino acids. Trimming stripped 8 bases from V and 5 bases from J, with 6 bases between. CDR1 is SGHTA, CDR2 FQGNSA, per germline. This CDR3 is CASGGTGELFF. CDR3 DNA: TGTGCCAGCGGGGGGACCGGGGAGCTGTTTTTT.

The chain carries TRBV7-9 and TRBJ1-1; no definite D call. With 0 bases removed from V and 5 bases from J, the gap between germline ends came to 10 bases. The CDR3 consists of 14 residues. Germline V lookup: CDR1 SEHNR, CDR2 FQNEAQ (reference sequence). The CDR3 reads CASSLASGITEAFF. The CDR3 bases are TGTGCCAGCAGCTTAGCGTCAGGAATTACTGAAGCTTTCTTT.

V gene TRBV19 combines with J gene TRBJ1-1, with 7 bases identical to TRBD1. This CDR3 comprises 12 residues. Germline trimming cut 2 bases from V and 8 bases from J; bases unmatched to any gene: 2. Germline CDR1 reads LNHDA; CDR2 reads SQIVND (reference sequence). CDR3 DNA sequence: TGTGCCAGTAGTATAAGGACAGGAGAAGCTTTCTTT. Translated: CASSIRTGEAFF.

The chain uses TRBV7-2 and TRBJ2-1; D perhaps matches TRBD1 (6 bases). The CDR3 totals 13 residues. The V end was cut by 3 bases, the J end by 7 bases, with 10 bases between. The germline V gene encodes CDR1 SGHTA and CDR2 FQGNSA. CDR3 in DNA: TGTGCCAGCAGCTTGCAGGGGCAGAATGAGCAGTTCTTC. Encoded protein: CASSLQGQNEQFF.

The chain carries TRBV29-1 and TRBJ2-5, with TRBD2 identical over 9 bases. V lost 4 bases and J lost 11; bases outside the gene matches: 11. The CDR3 sequence is 13 residues long. Germline values: CDR1 SQVTM, CDR2 ANQGSEA. The CDR3 sequence is CSVGSGSGARQYF. DNA of the CDR3: TGCAGCGTTGGTAGCGGGAGTGGAGCAAGGCAGTACTTC.

The chain uses TRBV27 and TRBJ2-7; 7 bases are a match to TRBD1. Germline trimming cut 5 bases from V and 5 bases from J; bases unmatched to any gene: 12. Germline V gives CDR1 MNHEY, CDR2 SMNVEV (reference sequence). This CDR3 comprises 15 residues. In DNA, the CDR3 is TGTGCCAGCAGTCTAAACAGGGACAGCGTCCACGAGCAGTACTTC. This gives the protein CASSLNRDSVHEQYF.

This chain connects TRBV18 to TRBJ2-2, with a possible D match to TRBD1 (5 bases). This CDR3 region has 17 residues. Germline CDR1 KGHSH, CDR2 LQKENI. Trimming cost V 3 bases and J 2 bases, with 16 bases left between them. The CDR3 nucleotides are TGTGCCAGCTCACCCTTACCCACAGGTGCAAACACCGGGGAGCTGTTTTTT. Translated: CASSPLPTGANTGELFF.

The rearrangement joins TRBV5-1 to TRBJ1-2; 7 nucleotides line up with TRBD1. V lost 4 bases and J lost 2; bases outside the gene matches: 5. CDR3 length: 14 amino acids. Germline-derived CDR1 and CDR2 are SGHRS and YFSETQ. CDR3 DNA sequence: TGCGCCAGCAGCCCGACAGGGATAAACTATGGCTACACCTTC. It yields the protein CASSPTGINYGYTF.

The CDR3 protein is CASTSQGRTGELFF. The CDR3 region has the DNA TGTGCCAGCACCTCCCAGGGGAGAACCGGGGAGCTGTTTTTT. The chain joins TRBV25-1 to TRBJ2-2; D perhaps matches TRBD1 (6 bases). This CDR3 is 14 amino acids long. V gave up 7 bases and J gave up 5 bases, with 14 bases separating them. CDR1 and CDR2 from the germline V gene are MGHDK and SYGVNS.

The chain joins TRBV9 to TRBJ2-1; TRBD2 matches at 7 bases. The V and J ends lost 4 bases and 7 bases, in that order; junction bases with no gene match: 11. CDR1 and CDR2 from the germline V gene are SGDLS and YYNGEE. This CDR3 has 15 amino acids. Written as DNA, the CDR3 is TGTGCCAGCAGCCTCGAGGACCTTAGCGGGAATGAGCAGTTCTTC. Its translation is CASSLEDLSGNEQFF. Supplemented by reference TRBV9 and TRBJ2-1, the full variable domain reads DSGVTQTPKHLITATGQRVTLRCSPRSGDLSVYWYQQSLDQGLQFLIQYYNGEERAKGNILERFSAQQFPDLHSELNLSSLELGDSALYFCASSLEDLSGNEQFFGPGTRLTVL.

This clone has a single count. The chain joins TRBV5-1 to TRBJ2-5; TRBD2 matches 9 bases. CDR1 is SGHRS, CDR2 YFSETQ, per germline. The CDR3 totals 16 residues. J was trimmed by 0 bases and V by 5 bases; bases with no gene match: 8. The CDR3 DNA follows: TGCGCCAGCAGTTATGTGATAGCGGGAGACCAAGAGACCCAGTACTTC. Amino acid sequence: CASSYVIAGDQETQYF.

The chain couples TRBV14 to TRBJ2-7, with TRBD1 as a possible D gene (6 bases). The ends were cut back, 1 base at V and 2 bases at J, with 9 bases in the middle. The CDR3 is 14 amino acids. Germline V CDR1 and CDR2: SGHDN, FVKESK. For the CDR3, the DNA is TGTGCCAGCAGCCAAGGAACAGGGCCCTACGAGCAGTACTTC. Its protein product is CASSQGTGPYEQYF.

This clone is a singleton in its sample. Here the CDR3 reads CASRNRNTGELFF. In DNA, the CDR3 is TGTGCCAGCAGAAACAGGAACACCGGGGAGCTGTTTTTT. The V call is TRBV2, the J call TRBJ2-2; D call uncertain. The ends were cut back, 6 bases at V and 1 base at J, with 6 bases in the middle. This CDR3 is built from 13 residues. CDR1 is SNHLY, CDR2 FYNNEI, per germline.

This rearrangement joins TRBV28 to TRBJ2-1; 10 nucleotides line up with TRBD2. In germline, CDR1 is MDHEN, CDR2 SYDVKM. Unmatched junction bases numbered 6, after V lost 7 bases and J lost 3 bases. This CDR3 contains 15 residues. CDR3 residues: CASTRGLANYNEQFF. The CDR3 bases are TGTGCCAGCACGCGGGGACTAGCGAACTACAATGAGCAGTTCTTC. Full variable domain (outside the CDR3, taken from reference TRBV28 and TRBJ2-1): DVKVTQSSRYLVKRTGEKVFLECVQDMDHENMFWYRQDPGLGLRLIYFSYDVKMKEKGDIPEGYSVSREKKERFSLILESASTNQTSMYLCASTRGLANYNEQFFGPGTRLTVL.

The genes are TRBV19 and TRBJ2-2; TRBD2 agrees at 10 bases. Germline assignment: CDR1 LNHDA and CDR2 SQIVND (reference sequence). The V and J ends lost 5 bases and 1 base, in that order; junction bases with no gene match: 4. This CDR3 is 16 amino acids long. CDR3: CASSARTSGNTGELFF. The CDR3 DNA sequence: TGTGCCAGTAGTGCGAGGACTAGCGGGAACACCGGGGAGCTGTTTTTT.

CDR3 DNA: TGTGCCAGCTCACCACCGGCGGGACTAGCGTCTATTGAGCAGTTCTTC. Translated, it gives CASSPPAGLASIEQFF. The V call is TRBV18, the J call TRBJ2-1; 10 nucleotides agree with TRBD2. The CDR3 loop spans 16 amino acids. Germline V lookup: CDR1 KGHSH, CDR2 LQKENI. With V trimmed by 0 bases and J by 9 bases, 8 bases remained unmatched.

The rearrangement links TRBV10-3 to TRBJ2-2; D possibly corresponds to TRBD1 (6 bases). CDR1 is ENHRY, CDR2 SYGVKD, per germline. The CDR3 loop spans 18 amino acids. V lost 0 bases, J lost 4 bases, and 18 bases lay in between. CDR3 sequence (DNA): TGTGCCATCAGTGAGTCGTCCCCTAAGACAGGACCCACCGGGGAGCTGTTTTTT. It yields the protein CAISESSPKTGPTGELFF.

The rearrangement joins TRBV28 to TRBJ2-1; tentatively, D is TRBD2 (6 bases). Germline CDR1 reads MDHEN; CDR2 reads SYDVKM. The V gene lost 8 bases and the J gene lost 10 bases, with 24 bases spanning the gap. This CDR3 contains 15 residues. The CDR3 bases are TGTGCCAGCGGCGAACTTAGCGGAGCGCGGCGCGAGCAGTTCTTC. Translating it yields CASGELSGARREQFF. Using reference TRBV28 and TRBJ2-1 for the parts outside the CDR3, the full variable domain is DVKVTQSSRYLVKRTGEKVFLECVQDMDHENMFWYRQDPGLGLRLIYFSYDVKMKEKGDIPEGYSVSREKKERFSLILESASTNQTSMYLCASGELSGARREQFFGPGTRLTVL.

This clone was seen just once. The V gene is TRBV19, the J gene TRBJ2-1; the match to TRBD2 covers 9 bases. The CDR3 sequence is 14 residues long. Germline V lookup: CDR1 LNHDA, CDR2 SQIVND (reference sequence). V shed 7 bases, J shed 7 bases, and the junction held 8 bases outside the gene matches. In nucleotides, the CDR3 is TGTGCCAGTACCGCGCGGGAGGGGAGTAATGAGCAGTTCTTC. Protein product: CASTAREGSNEQFF.

The genes are TRBV6-4 and TRBJ2-3; 8 bases agree with TRBD2. This CDR3 spans 14 amino acids. With V trimmed by 3 bases and J by 2 bases, 1 base remained unmatched. In germline, CDR1 is MRHNA, CDR2 SNTAGT. CDR3 region: CASSEAGATDTQYF. The CDR3, as DNA: TGTGCCAGCAGTGAAGCGGGAGCCACAGATACGCAGTATTTT.

This clone appeared once. CDR3 DNA sequence: TGCGCCAGCAGCCAAGAATCAGGGCCTCCTAATGAAAAACTGTTTTTT. Translated, it gives CASSQESGPPNEKLFF. V is TRBV4-1 and J is TRBJ1-4, with a weak D call TRBD1 (5 bases). V lost 0 bases and J 3 bases, leaving 11 bases between the germline ends. This CDR3 is built from 16 residues. Looked up from germline, CDR1 is MGHRA and CDR2 is YSYEKL.

The gene calls are TRBV27 and TRBJ2-7, with 9 bases matching TRBD2. This CDR3 contains 13 residues. V shed 6 bases, J shed 2 bases, and the junction held 2 bases outside the gene matches. Germline CDR1 reads MNHEY; CDR2 reads SMNVEV (reference sequence). Here the CDR3 DNA reads TGTGCCAGCAGCCGCGGGAGGGCCTACGAGCAGTACTTC. Amino acid sequence: CASSRGRAYEQYF.

The chain employs TRBV5-1 and TRBJ1-1, with 8 bases identical to TRBD1. CDR3 length equals 14 residues. CDR1 and CDR2 from the germline V gene are SGHRS and YFSETQ. J lost 1 base, V lost 4 bases, and 3 bases had no gene match. CDR3 sequence reads: CASSPGQGNTEAFF. The CDR3 DNA sequence: TGCGCCAGCAGCCCCGGACAGGGGAACACTGAAGCTTTCTTT. Full variable domain (rest looked up from reference TRBV5-1 and TRBJ1-1): KAGVTQTPRYLIKTRGQQVTLSCSPISGHRSVSWYQQTPGQGLQFLFEYFSETQRNKGNFPGRFSGRQFSNSRSEMNVSTLELGDSALYLCASSPGQGNTEAFFGQGTRLTVV.

The chain uses TRBV5-1 and TRBJ2-5, with D possibly TRBD1 on 6 matching bases. This CDR3 contains 14 residues. Germline V gene sequence: CDR1 SGHRS, CDR2 YFSETQ. The germline V and J ends were trimmed by 4 bases and 5 bases, with 15 bases remaining between them. CDR3 region: CASSRPGAVETQYF. CDR3 sequence (DNA): TGCGCCAGCAGCCGCCCAGGGGCGGTGGAGACCCAGTACTTC.

The gene calls are TRBV25-1 and TRBJ1-3; tentatively, D is TRBD1 (6 bases). CDR1 is MGHDK and CDR2 is SYGVNS in the germline V gene. This CDR3 contains 14 residues. Between the trimmed V and J ends, which lost 3 bases and 2 bases, there was a span of 8 bases. CDR3 coding DNA: TGTGCCAGCAGTGACCCAGGGGCTGGAAACACCATATATTTT. It yields the protein CASSDPGAGNTIYF.

This clone showed up just once. The CDR3 ends on some other residue instead of the conserved phenylalanine or tryptophan, so this is likely a read error. Because the CDR3's place on the DNA is in doubt, the DNA is left out and the CDR3 is given as listed by TCRdb. The chain uses TRBV5-4 and TRBJ1-1; no DNA check was done on the table's D call, TRBD1. Germline values: CDR1 SGHNT, CDR2 YYREEE (reference sequence). The CDR3 spans 15 amino acids, including both terminal residues. CDR3 residues: CASSFYGTATEKAWV.

The V and J genes are TRBV11-2 and TRBJ2-5; 7 bases fit TRBD2. The CDR3 is 17 amino acids. CDR1 SGHAT and CDR2 FQNNGV come from the germline V gene. V lost 5 bases, J lost 4 bases, and 16 bases stayed unmatched. This CDR3 reads CASSTSDAGLLGETQYF. Written as DNA, the CDR3 is TGTGCCAGCAGCACCTCGGACGCGGGACTACTGGGAGAGACCCAGTACTTC.

V gene TRBV27 combines with J gene TRBJ2-7, with 7 bases lining up with TRBD2. J was trimmed by 5 bases and V by 5 bases; bases with no gene match: 9. Germline CDR1 MNHEY, CDR2 SMNVEV (reference sequence). The CDR3 is made up of 14 amino acids. Here the CDR3 DNA reads TGTGCCAGCAGTCTGCTCGGGACTACCGACGAGCAGTACTTC. This codes for CASSLLGTTDEQYF.